The T cell receptor (beta chain) under discussion was sequenced for a study of neoadjuvant nivolumab and ipilimumab in lung cancer. The study's findings and limits: Higher pretherapy blood TCR richness went with higher resected-tumor richness.

Sequencing used immunoSEQ multiplex PCR; TCRdb keeps in-frame clones, though not all of them. The table records over 4,000 clones, around 92% of them present only once. The CDR3 is 15 amino acids. CDR1 and CDR2 (germline): SGDLS, YYNGEE. Deletions cut 6 bases from V and 7 bases from J, with 20 bases between. Turning to this clone: Its antigen is undetermined.

The chain links TRBV9 to TRBJ2-1; D is perhaps TRBD1 or TRBD2 (5 bases each). Material: blood, obtained after neoadjuvant nivolumab, alone or with ipilimumab, at or shortly before surgery. This receptor was obtained from an adult with non-small cell lung cancer. Some clones in this sample may be carry-over from other donors' samples. CDR3 nucleotides: TGTGCCAGCACCCAGGGACCCAGGACGTTGAATGAGCAGTTCTTC. It is translated as CASTQGPRTLNEQFF.